Described below is a single TCR beta chain sequence and its context. The CDR3 consists of 12 residues. Germline CDR1 reads SGHTA; CDR2 reads FQGNSA. V lost 5 bases to trimming and J lost 2 bases, with 4 bases between them. The data belong to a study of OX40 agonist ivuxolimab in advanced cancers. Study at large: Patients were given ivuxolimab, an antibody that agonizes OX40 (CD134).

Method: immunoSEQ multiplex PCR; TCRdb's copy keeps in-frame clones and lacks some. The data show about 110,000 clones, roughly 89% seen once. The sample in question was CD4+ or CD8+ T cells sorted from blood, obtained in a trial of the OX40 agonist ivuxolimab. The J gene is TRBJ2-1, the V gene TRBV7-2; D not certain. The TCR comes from an adult with an advanced solid tumor such as melanoma, head and neck, liver or kidney cancer. The CDR3 sequence is CASSGAYNEQFF. CDR3 bases: TGTGCCAGCAGCGGCGCCTACAATGAGCAGTTCTTC.